This T cell receptor beta chain came from a study of blood T cell repertoires in COVID-19. Overall study context: The origin of the acute and convalescent COVID-19 samples was the United States, Italy and Spain. PBMCs, B-cell-depleted T cells, or T cells were the source of the cDNA or gDNA that made up the material.

The germline gives CDR1 SGHRS, CDR2 YFSETQ. CDR3 length equals 16 residues. The ends lost 0 bases at V and 6 bases at J; junction bases unmatched: 8. This clone has just one count. Authors' methods: Counts of nucleated cells, estimated from reference gene primer amplification, were obtained. Produced via immunoSEQ multiplex PCR; TCRdb's table is partial and in-frame only. That table is the source of V, J and clone size, and D and trimming were worked out from the DNA. The table shows 140,000 to 150,000 clones, with around 88% occurring only once. V usage is TRBV5-1 and J usage is TRBJ2-7; 11 positions match TRBD2. Sequenced sample: peripheral blood. The TCR comes from a man aged 55 to 70 with active or convalescent COVID-19. The CDR3 nucleotides read TGCGCCAGCAGCTTGGAGGGTAGCGGGAGGGCCGGCGAGCAGTACTTC. It specifies CASSLEGSGRAGEQYF.